This T cell receptor (beta chain) was retrieved from a study of blood T cell repertoires in COVID-19. The overall study: Both acute and convalescent COVID-19 samples were obtained from the United States, Italy and Spain. T cells, B-cell-depleted T cells, or PBMCs supplied cDNA or gDNA.

In the study's own analysis: The authors estimated nucleated cell counts from reference gene primer amplification. TCRdb's table, derived via immunoSEQ multiplex PCR, lists solely in-frame clones and lacks some. V and J calls and clone size are copied from that table; D and trimming were computed from the DNA. The sample holds 43,000 or so clones; around 80% are singletons and the top ten take roughly a quarter. CDR3 length: 14 amino acids. Trimming shortened V by 4 bases and J by 3 bases, and 13 bases separated the two germline ends. Per the germline V gene, CDR1 is SGHRS and CDR2 is YFSETQ. This sequence originates from a woman aged 55 to 70 with acute or convalescent COVID-19. Sample: peripheral blood. V is TRBV5-1 and J is TRBJ1-1; D gene ambiguous. The CDR3 DNA reads as TGCGCCAGCAGCCAAGAGGATTTGGACACTGAAGCTTTCTTT. The encoded protein is CASSQEDLDTEAFF.